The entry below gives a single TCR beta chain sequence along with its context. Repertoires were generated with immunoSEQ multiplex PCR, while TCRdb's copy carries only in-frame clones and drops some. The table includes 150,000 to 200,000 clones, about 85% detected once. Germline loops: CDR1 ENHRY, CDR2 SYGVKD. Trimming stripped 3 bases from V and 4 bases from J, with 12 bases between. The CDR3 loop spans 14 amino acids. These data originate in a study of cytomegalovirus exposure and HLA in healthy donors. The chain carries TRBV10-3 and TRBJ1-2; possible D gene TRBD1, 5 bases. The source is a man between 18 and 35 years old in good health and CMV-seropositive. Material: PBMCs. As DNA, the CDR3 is TGTGCCATCAGTGAATCCGTCGGGGGCTATGGCTACACCTTC. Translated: CAISESVGGYGYTF.